The clone carrying this T cell receptor beta chain was observed once. The antigen remains unidentified. A read error may produce the germline difference seen at one junction end. As to time point: new active TB diagnosis, blood taken before or within 7 days of starting treatment. This specimen belongs to a study of T cells in tuberculosis. Study-level information: Within 7 days of starting treatment, or before, PBMC were stored. The study's findings and limits: The TCR-beta difference was not significant; alpha differences partly reflected length.

The protocol was immunoSEQ multiplex PCR, while the TCRdb copy is restricted to in-frame clones and leaves out a portion. The sample has fewer than 55,000 clones, 90% to 95% seen once. This TCR was recovered from an adult with tuberculosis. This specimen consisted of PBMCs, obtained at tuberculosis diagnosis.

CDR3 residues: CASSTGSSHEQYF. The DNA for the CDR3 is TGTGCCAGCAGCACCGGGAGCTCCCACGAGCAGTACTTC. This sequence joins TRBV7-3 and TRBJ2-7; D is perhaps TRBD2 (6 bases). The germline gives CDR1 SGHTA, CDR2 FQGTGA. The CDR3 consists of 13 residues.